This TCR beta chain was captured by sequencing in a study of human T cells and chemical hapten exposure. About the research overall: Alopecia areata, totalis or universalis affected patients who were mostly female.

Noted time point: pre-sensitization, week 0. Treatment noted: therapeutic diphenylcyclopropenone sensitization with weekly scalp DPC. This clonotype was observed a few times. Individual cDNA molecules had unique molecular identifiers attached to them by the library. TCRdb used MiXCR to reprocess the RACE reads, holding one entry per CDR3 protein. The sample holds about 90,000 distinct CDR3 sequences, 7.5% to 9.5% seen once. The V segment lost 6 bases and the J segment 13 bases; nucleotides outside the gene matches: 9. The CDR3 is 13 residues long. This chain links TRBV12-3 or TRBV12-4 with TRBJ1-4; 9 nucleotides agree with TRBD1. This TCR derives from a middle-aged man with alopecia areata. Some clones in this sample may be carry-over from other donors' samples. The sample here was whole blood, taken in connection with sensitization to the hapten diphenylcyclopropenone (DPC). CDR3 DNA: TGTGCCAGCAGCTTCCACGACAGGGGGACACTGTTTTTT. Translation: CASSFHDRGTLFF.